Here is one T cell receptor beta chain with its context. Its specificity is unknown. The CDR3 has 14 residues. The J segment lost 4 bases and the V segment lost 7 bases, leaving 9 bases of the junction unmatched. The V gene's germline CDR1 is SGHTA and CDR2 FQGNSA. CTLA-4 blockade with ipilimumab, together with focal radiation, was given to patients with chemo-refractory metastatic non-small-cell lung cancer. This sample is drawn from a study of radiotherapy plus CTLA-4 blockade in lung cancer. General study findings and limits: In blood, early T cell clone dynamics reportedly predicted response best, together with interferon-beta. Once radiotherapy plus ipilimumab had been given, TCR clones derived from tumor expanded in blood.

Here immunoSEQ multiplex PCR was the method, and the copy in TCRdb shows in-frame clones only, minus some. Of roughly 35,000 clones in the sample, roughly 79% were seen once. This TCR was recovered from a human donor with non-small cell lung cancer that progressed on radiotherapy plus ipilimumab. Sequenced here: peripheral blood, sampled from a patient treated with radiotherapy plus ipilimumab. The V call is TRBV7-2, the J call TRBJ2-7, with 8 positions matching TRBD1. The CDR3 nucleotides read TGTGCCAGCACCTCCTCAGGGGGCGGGTACGAGCAGTACTTC. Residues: CASTSSGGGYEQYF.